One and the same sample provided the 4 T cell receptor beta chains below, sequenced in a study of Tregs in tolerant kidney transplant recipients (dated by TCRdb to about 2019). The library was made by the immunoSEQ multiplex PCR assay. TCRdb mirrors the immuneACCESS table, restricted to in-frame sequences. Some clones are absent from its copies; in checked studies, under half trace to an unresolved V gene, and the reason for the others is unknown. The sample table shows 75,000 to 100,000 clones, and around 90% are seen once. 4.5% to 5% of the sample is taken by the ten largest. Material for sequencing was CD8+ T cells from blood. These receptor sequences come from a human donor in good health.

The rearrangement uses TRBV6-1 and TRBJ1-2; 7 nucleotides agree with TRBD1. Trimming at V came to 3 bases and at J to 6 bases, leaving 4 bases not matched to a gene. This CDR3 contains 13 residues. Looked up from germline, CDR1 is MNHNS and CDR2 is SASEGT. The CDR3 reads CASSDSTGNGYTF. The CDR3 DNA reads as TGTGCCAGCAGTGACTCGACAGGGAATGGCTACACCTTC.

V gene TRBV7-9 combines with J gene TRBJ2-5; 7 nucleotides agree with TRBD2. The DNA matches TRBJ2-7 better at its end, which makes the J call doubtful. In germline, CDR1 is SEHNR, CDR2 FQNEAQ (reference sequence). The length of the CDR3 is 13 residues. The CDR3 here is CASSLESGGEQYF. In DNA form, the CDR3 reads TGTGCCAGCAGCTTAGAATCGGGGGGCGAGCAGTACTTC.

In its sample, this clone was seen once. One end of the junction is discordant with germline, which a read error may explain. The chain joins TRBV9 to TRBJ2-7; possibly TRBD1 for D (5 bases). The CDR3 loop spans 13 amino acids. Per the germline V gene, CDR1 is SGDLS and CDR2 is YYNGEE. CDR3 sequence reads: CASSVGTTYEQHF. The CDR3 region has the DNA TGTGCCAGCAGCGTAGGGACAACCTACGAGCAGCACTTC.

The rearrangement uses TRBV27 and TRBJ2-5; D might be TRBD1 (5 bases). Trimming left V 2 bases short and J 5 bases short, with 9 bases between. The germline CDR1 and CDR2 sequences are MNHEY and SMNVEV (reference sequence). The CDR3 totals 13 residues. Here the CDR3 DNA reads TGTGCCAGCAGTTTAAGGGGTGGCGAGACCCAGTACTTC. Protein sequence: CASSLRGGETQYF.